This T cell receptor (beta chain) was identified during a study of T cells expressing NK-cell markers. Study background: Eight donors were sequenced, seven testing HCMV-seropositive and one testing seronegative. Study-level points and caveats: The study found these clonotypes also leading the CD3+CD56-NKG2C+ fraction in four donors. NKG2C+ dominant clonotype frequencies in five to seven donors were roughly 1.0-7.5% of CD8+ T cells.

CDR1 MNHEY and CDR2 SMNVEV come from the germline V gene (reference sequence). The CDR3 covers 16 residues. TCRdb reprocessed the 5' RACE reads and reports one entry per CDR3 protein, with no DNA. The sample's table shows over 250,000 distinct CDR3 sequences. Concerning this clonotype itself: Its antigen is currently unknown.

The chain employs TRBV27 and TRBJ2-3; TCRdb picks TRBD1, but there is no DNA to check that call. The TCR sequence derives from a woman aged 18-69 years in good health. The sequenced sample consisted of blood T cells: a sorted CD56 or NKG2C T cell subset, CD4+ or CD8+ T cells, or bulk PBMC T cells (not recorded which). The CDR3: CASSSVGGPRTDTQYF.